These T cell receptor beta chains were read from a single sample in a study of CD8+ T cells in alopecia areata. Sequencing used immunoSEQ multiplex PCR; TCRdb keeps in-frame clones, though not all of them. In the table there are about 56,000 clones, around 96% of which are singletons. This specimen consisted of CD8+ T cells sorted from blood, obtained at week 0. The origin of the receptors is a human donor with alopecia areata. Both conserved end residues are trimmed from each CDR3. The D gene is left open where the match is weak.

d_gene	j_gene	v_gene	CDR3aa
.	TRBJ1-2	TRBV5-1	ASSLGLGQDYGYT
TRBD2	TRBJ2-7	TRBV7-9	ASSRTSGSYEQY
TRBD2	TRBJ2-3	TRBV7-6	ASTPWAGETDTQY
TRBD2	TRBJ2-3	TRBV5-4	ASRSSGGGTDTQY
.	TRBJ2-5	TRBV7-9	ASSLGNPTQY
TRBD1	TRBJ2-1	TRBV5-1	ASSLVEQGTGDEQF
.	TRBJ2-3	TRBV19	ASIGDSSTDTQY
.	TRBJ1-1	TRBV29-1	SVDFRGGLTF
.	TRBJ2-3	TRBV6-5	ASSYGVETDTQY
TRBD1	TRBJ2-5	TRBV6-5	ASSSGTGGSSTQY
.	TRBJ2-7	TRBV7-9	ASSPGTYEQY
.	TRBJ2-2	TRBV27	ASSSSGDNANTGELF
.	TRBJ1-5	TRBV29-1	SVVSSGQPQH
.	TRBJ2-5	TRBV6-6	ASSYPQASEQETQY
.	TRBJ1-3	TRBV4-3	ASSQESQIRGDTIY